Each of the 15 T cell receptor beta chains below was sequenced from the same sample in a study of T cell responses to AZD1222 COVID-19 vaccine. The repertoire was sequenced with immunoSEQ multiplex PCR; TCRdb's copy has only in-frame clones and lacks some. Its table lists 150,000 or so clones. Sample: peripheral blood. The source of these receptors is an adult in good health.

V is TRBV27 and J is TRBJ2-1; D may match TRBD1 or TRBD2 (5 bases each). Trimming cost V 8 bases and J 6 bases, with 14 bases left between them. CDR1 MNHEY and CDR2 SMNVEV come from the germline V gene (reference sequence). The CDR3 spans 13 residues. Here the CDR3 reads CASLGRRGNEQFF. CDR3 DNA sequence: TGTGCCAGCCTGGGACGCCGGGGCAATGAGCAGTTCTTC.

The J gene is TRBJ2-5, the V gene TRBV7-6; TRBD2 agrees at 10 bases. Germline V lookup: CDR1 SGHVS, CDR2 FNYEAQ. V was clipped by 4 bases and J by 4 bases; unmatched bases: 12. The CDR3 runs 17 residues. In nucleotides, the CDR3 is TGTGCCAGCAGCTCTGTCAGGAGCGGGGGGGCCGGAGAGACCCAGTACTTC. Amino acids: CASSSVRSGGAGETQYF.

This chain uses TRBV6-5 with TRBJ1-4; 8 bases fit TRBD1. The CDR3 runs 13 residues. V lost 6 bases, J lost 8 bases, and 5 bases stayed unmatched. Germline V gene sequence: CDR1 MNHEY, CDR2 SVGAGI. This chain's CDR3 is CASSDRGGEKLFF. The CDR3 DNA sequence: TGTGCCAGCAGCGACAGGGGCGGGGAAAAACTGTTTTTT.

The chain uses TRBV7-2 and TRBJ1-6, with 7 nucleotides matching TRBD1. V trimming: 0 bases; J trimming: 5 bases; junction bases outside the gene matches: 4. Per the germline V gene, CDR1 is SGHTA and CDR2 is FQGNSA. This CDR3 has 16 amino acids. The CDR3 coding sequence is TGTGCCAGCAGCTTAGCGGTAGGGGGCGATAATTCACCCCTCCACTTT. Its protein is CASSLAVGGDNSPLHF.

This chain connects TRBV6-5 to TRBJ1-2; D remains unclear. Germline CDR1 and CDR2: MNHEY and SVGAGI. The CDR3 has 13 amino acids. Trimming removed 5 bases at V and 3 bases at J, with 10 bases between. The CDR3 region has the DNA TGTGCCAGCAGTCTGGGTCGGGACTATGGCTACACCTTC. It encodes CASSLGRDYGYTF.

The CDR3 DNA sequence: TGTGCCAGCAGCTTAGATCATGGAGGGGGACTCCGCGGGGAGCTGTTTTTT. Protein: CASSLDHGGGLRGELFF. The V and J genes are TRBV11-2 and TRBJ2-2, with D tentatively TRBD1 or TRBD2 (6 bases each). Trimming removed 0 bases at V and 7 bases at J, with 18 bases between. CDR3 size: 17 residues. Looked up from germline, CDR1 is SGHAT and CDR2 is FQNNGV.

J is TRBJ1-4 and V is TRBV7-8; D uncertain. Germline V CDR1 and CDR2: SGHVS, FQNEAQ. The CDR3 is 17 residues long. The V end lost 3 bases, the J end lost 8 bases, and 22 bases lay between the germline ends. The CDR3 is CASSFVPPTYRREKLFF. The CDR3 DNA follows: TGTGCCAGCAGCTTCGTTCCCCCGACATACCGGCGGGAAAAACTGTTTTTT.

V is TRBV9 and J is TRBJ1-2, with TRBD1 as a possible D gene (6 bases). Germline V gene lookup returns CDR1 SGDLS and CDR2 YYNGEE. The CDR3 is 15 residues long. Between the trimmed V and J ends, which lost 3 bases and 3 bases, there was a span of 15 bases. The CDR3 loop reads CASSGGTPGDYGYTF. The CDR3 coding sequence is TGTGCCAGCAGCGGAGGGACACCAGGCGACTATGGCTACACCTTC.

The rearrangement links TRBV7-9 to TRBJ2-3, with 10 bases matching TRBD2. The CDR3 spans 16 residues. Germline V gene sequence: CDR1 SEHNR, CDR2 FQNEAQ (reference sequence). V was pared by 0 bases and J by 1 base, with 1 base of the junction left unmatched. The CDR3 nucleotides are TGTGCCAGCAGCTTAGCCCTAGCGGGGGGCACAGATACGCAGTATTTT. Translation: CASSLALAGGTDTQYF.

J is TRBJ2-7 and V is TRBV28; D call uncertain. The CDR3 sequence is 14 residues long. Trimming took off 3 bases at V and 0 bases at J, with 9 bases between the two ends. CDR1 MDHEN and CDR2 SYDVKM come from the germline V gene. The CDR3 region is CASSFTPSSYEQYF. For the CDR3, the DNA is TGTGCCAGCAGTTTTACCCCTTCCTCCTACGAGCAGTACTTC.

V gene TRBV15 combines with J gene TRBJ2-7; 13 bases fit TRBD2. Germline values: CDR1 LNHNV, CDR2 YYDKDF (reference sequence). This CDR3 is built from 17 residues. V shed 5 bases and J 6 bases; nucleotides not matched to a gene: 13. The CDR3 is CATSQNHPGLAGSEQYF. In nucleotides, the CDR3 is TGTGCCACCAGCCAGAACCACCCGGGACTAGCGGGGAGCGAGCAGTACTTC.

With regard to this clone: Additional DNA sequences in this sample encode the identical CDR3. This chain links TRBV6-5 with TRBJ1-2, with TRBD1 identical over 9 bases. After removal of 5 bases from V and 5 bases from J, the junction contained 6 bases not matched to a gene. CDR3 length: 14 amino acids. Per germline, CDR1 MNHEY and CDR2 SVGAGI. This CDR3 reads CASSPLGQGYGYTF. The CDR3 coding sequence is TGTGCCAGCAGTCCGCTGGGACAGGGATATGGCTACACCTTC.

This sequence joins TRBV19 and TRBJ1-2; the D gene is possibly TRBD1 (5 bases). The CDR3 contains 13 residues. With 2 bases removed from V and 7 bases from J, the gap between germline ends came to 11 bases. Per germline, CDR1 LNHDA and CDR2 SQIVND (reference sequence). CDR3 coding DNA: TGTGCCAGTAGTATACGGGACCCCCGTGGCTACACCTTC. Protein product: CASSIRDPRGYTF.

J is TRBJ1-5 and V is TRBV5-6; D gene uncertain. V gave up 1 base and J gave up 4 bases, with 3 bases separating them. From germline, CDR1 is SGHDT and CDR2 YYEEEE. The CDR3 sequence is 12 residues long. The CDR3 here is CASSLLNQPQHF. The CDR3 bases are TGTGCCAGCAGCTTGCTTAATCAGCCCCAGCATTTT.

This chain uses TRBV10-1 with TRBJ2-7; a possible D gene is TRBD2 (7 bases). CDR3 length equals 15 residues. The V and J ends lost 10 bases and 2 bases respectively, with 21 bases between them. CDR1 is WNHNN, CDR2 SYGVQD, per germline (reference sequence). The CDR3 DNA is TGCGCCAACAAGGGGGGGGCAGGGGAAGCCTACGAGCAGTACTTC. Amino acids: CANKGGAGEAYEQYF.